One and the same sample provided the 22 T cell receptor beta chains below, sequenced in a study of immune heterogeneity within non-small cell lung tumors (dated by TCRdb to 2017 to 2018). The TCR template was genomic DNA extracted from bulk tumor tissue, and around 610 ng of gDNA was amplified for each sample. During surgery, several biopsies were collected from each primary tumor and placed as far from one another as possible within the tumor mass. The study cohort was described as untreated, and patients were newly diagnosed NSCLC cases undergoing curative surgery. The listed sequencing device is HiSeq X Ten. The TCR beta CDR3 region was amplified with a multiplex PCR system whose first round of roughly 11 cycles used 32 V-gene forward primers and 13 J-gene reverse primers. TCRdb applied fastp at Q25 and MiXCR to the public reads, then kept only in-frame beta chains. Each entry is one CDR3 protein sequence, shown with its most common DNA and genes. Here the sample has 8,500 to 13,000 distinct CDR3 sequences; 30% occur a single time. Under 25% of the sample is in the top ten clones.

The sequencing input was lung tumor tissue. These receptors came from a woman between 50 and 59 years old with non-small cell lung cancer.

About this clonotype: It may be a read error: a sequence one base away is much more abundant. V is TRBV5-1 and J is TRBJ2-3; 8 nucleotides agree with TRBD1. Germline assignment: CDR1 SGHRS and CDR2 YFSETQ. This CDR3 contains 15 residues. After removal of 3 bases from V and 2 bases from J, the junction contained 5 bases not matched to a gene. The CDR3 region is CASSWGTGHTDTQYF. The CDR3 DNA reads as TGCGCCAGCAGCTGGGGGACAGGTCACACAGATACGCAGTATTTT.

The table lists this clonotype with many counts. The chain joins TRBV28 to TRBJ1-2; TRBD1 is a possible D gene (5 bases). The CDR3 extends over 14 amino acids. The V end was cut by 1 base, the J end by 7 bases, with 13 bases between. Germline CDR1 is MDHEN and CDR2 is SYDVKM. CDR3 loop: CASSLLTGDGGYTF. In DNA form, the CDR3 reads TGTGCCAGCAGTTTATTGACCGGGGACGGTGGCTACACCTTC.

By sample share, this clonotype is medium-sized. The chain couples TRBV6-5 to TRBJ1-2, with TRBD1 as a possible D gene (6 bases). The CDR3 sequence is 13 residues long. Germline CDR1 is MNHEY and CDR2 is SVGAGI. V was clipped by 2 bases and J by 7 bases, with 11 bases between them. The CDR3 sequence: CASSYGQGIGYTF. Here the CDR3 DNA reads TGTGCCAGCAGTTACGGGCAGGGGATTGGCTACACCTTC.

Many counts were recorded for this clonotype. The chain combines TRBV18 with TRBJ1-5; no clear D. The ends were cut back, 3 bases at V and 0 bases at J, with 12 bases in the middle. The CDR3 sequence is 16 residues long. Germline CDR1 is KGHSH and CDR2 is LQKENI. CDR3 bases: TGTGCCAGCTCACCGGTTCAACAGAATAGCAATCAGCCCCAGCATTTT. It yields the protein CASSPVQQNSNQPQHF. Filled out from reference TRBV18 and TRBJ1-5, the complete variable domain reads NAGVMQNPRHLVRRRGQEARLRCSPMKGHSHVYWYRQLPEEGLKFMVYLQKENIIDESGMPKERFSAEFPKEGPSILRIQQVVRGDSAAYFCASSPVQQNSNQPQHFGDGTRLSIL.

This chain connects TRBV7-2 to TRBJ2-7; TRBD1 is a possible D gene (5 bases). Between the trimmed V and J ends, which lost 5 bases and 3 bases, there was a span of 17 bases. Germline V gives CDR1 SGHTA, CDR2 FQGNSA. CDR3 length: 15 residues. CDR3: CASSPLLTVDYEQYF. CDR3 sequence (DNA): TGTGCCAGCAGCCCCCTTTTGACAGTTGACTACGAGCAGTACTTC.

This clonotype was seen more than once but under ten times. The chain is built from TRBV18 and TRBJ2-1; D is possibly TRBD2 (5 bases). This CDR3 region has 15 residues. Per the germline V gene, CDR1 is KGHSH and CDR2 is LQKENI. Trimming cost V 1 base and J 5 bases, with 12 bases left between them. For the CDR3, the DNA is TGTGCCAGCTCACCACAAATCGGGGAAGACAATGAGCAGTTCTTC. Amino acids: CASSPQIGEDNEQFF.

The V call is TRBV11-2, the J call TRBJ2-4, with D unclear. Germline CDR1 and CDR2: SGHAT and FQNNGV. Trimming took off 5 bases at V and 0 bases at J, with 17 bases between the two ends. This CDR3 is built from 17 residues. CDR3 nucleotide sequence: TGTGCCAGCAGCGCGTCCGCCAGTGACCGAGCCAAAAACATTCAGTACTTC. Protein sequence: CASSASASDRAKNIQYF.

The rearrangement links TRBV19 to TRBJ2-2, with D possibly matching TRBD2 (6 bases). From germline, CDR1 is LNHDA and CDR2 SQIVND (reference sequence). Trimming took off 6 bases at V and 1 base at J, with 9 bases between the two ends. CDR3 length: 14 amino acids. Here the CDR3 DNA reads TGTGCCAGTAGGGGGGGACTGAACACCGGGGAGCTGTTTTTT. Translating it yields CASRGGLNTGELFF. Complete variable domain (other parts from reference TRBV19 and TRBJ2-2): DGGITQSPKYLFRKEGQNVTLSCEQNLNHDAMYWYRQDPGQGLRLIYYSQIVNDFQKGDIAEGYSVSREKKESFPLTVTSAQKNPTAFYLCASRGGLNTGELFFGEGSRLTVL.

This clonotype is medium-sized. The chain recombines TRBV6-2 or TRBV6-3 with TRBJ1-5, with D possibly TRBD1 on 5 matching bases. V was shortened by 6 bases and J by 4 bases, with 16 bases between the two germline ends. CDR1 is MNHEY and CDR2 is SVGEGT in the germline V gene. The CDR3 totals 15 residues. Here the CDR3 DNA reads TGTGCCAGCAGGTCCGGGGGACGGTGGAATCAGCCCCAGCATTTT. Protein: CASRSGGRWNQPQHF.

Judged by abundance, this clonotype is medium-sized. V is TRBV2 and J is TRBJ1-2; D is unclear. Germline assignment: CDR1 SNHLY and CDR2 FYNNEI. With 3 bases removed from V and 5 bases from J, the gap between germline ends came to 16 bases. CDR3 length: 15 residues. The CDR3 here is CASSEGGGRLYGYTF. The DNA for the CDR3 is TGTGCCAGCAGTGAGGGAGGAGGACGGTTATATGGCTACACCTTC.

Judged by abundance, this clonotype is medium-sized. V usage is TRBV28 and J usage is TRBJ2-7; 9 bases agree with TRBD1. The trim removed 2 bases at V and 4 bases at J, leaving 3 bases unmatched. This CDR3 spans 14 amino acids. CDR1 is MDHEN and CDR2 is SYDVKM in the germline V gene. CDR3 sequence reads: CASSLNRGLYEQYF. CDR3 DNA: TGTGCCAGCAGTTTAAACAGGGGGCTGTACGAGCAGTACTTC.

This clonotype was seen a handful of times. J is TRBJ1-5 and V is TRBV19; 8 bases agree with TRBD1. V lost 10 bases and J lost 4; bases outside the gene matches: 9. The V gene's germline CDR1 is LNHDA and CDR2 SQIVND (reference sequence). This CDR3 is 14 amino acids long. This CDR3 reads CANKQDRANQPQHF. The CDR3, as DNA: TGTGCCAACAAACAGGACAGGGCTAATCAGCCCCAGCATTTT. Based on the CDR3 plus reference TRBV19 and TRBJ1-5, the full variable domain is DGGITQSPKYLFRKEGQNVTLSCEQNLNHDAMYWYRQDPGQGLRLIYYSQIVNDFQKGDIAEGYSVSREKKESFPLTVTSAQKNPTAFYLCANKQDRANQPQHFGDGTRLSIL.

This clonotype was counted only a few times. The chain carries TRBV6-5 and TRBJ2-2; TRBD2 matches 8 bases. Germline loops: CDR1 MNHEY, CDR2 SVGAGI. CDR3 length: 17 amino acids. V shed 0 bases and J 7 bases; nucleotides not matched to a gene: 10. The CDR3 DNA is TGTGCCAGCAGTTACTCGATCCCTAGCGGGTTTGGCGGGGAGCTGTTTTTT. Amino acid sequence: CASSYSIPSGFGGELFF.

In the case of this clonotype: One base away lies a much larger clone, so this may be a sequencing read error. The rearrangement joins TRBV28 to TRBJ2-7, with 7 bases that match TRBD2. CDR3 length: 15 residues. Germline-derived CDR1 and CDR2 are MDHEN and SYDVKM. V shed 6 bases, J shed 7 bases, and the junction held 15 bases outside the gene matches. For the CDR3, the DNA is TGTGCCAGCAGCCGGACTGGCGGGAGTGTTGAAGAGCAGTACTTC. Encoded protein: CASSRTGGSVEEQYF.

A remark on this clonotype: This may be a read error, as it is one base from a much larger clone. The CDR3 protein is CATKDRGQASYEQYF. DNA for the CDR3: TGTGCCACCAAGGACCGGGGACAGGCGTCCTACGAGCAGTACTTC. The chain combines TRBV6-1 with TRBJ2-7; TRBD1 matches at 8 bases. This CDR3 spans 15 amino acids. V was clipped by 10 bases and J by 1 base; unmatched bases: 12. Germline V gene lookup returns CDR1 MNHNS and CDR2 SASEGT.

This chain links TRBV11-2 with TRBJ2-5; 16 bases map to TRBD2. Germline lookup yields CDR1 SGHAT and CDR2 FQNNGV. V was clipped by 5 bases and J by 5 bases; unmatched bases: 11. The CDR3 extends over 18 amino acids. CDR3 in DNA: TGTGCCAGCAGCCCAGGGACTAGCGGGAGGGCCGGAAGGGAGACCCAGTACTTC. Translating it yields CASSPGTSGRAGRETQYF.

In this sample, this clonotype is medium-sized. The rearrangement uses TRBV20-1 and TRBJ2-7; TRBD2 agrees at 8 bases. CDR1 and CDR2 (germline): DFQATT, SNEGSKA (reference sequence). CDR3 length equals 14 residues. The V and J ends lost 0 bases and 4 bases, in that order; junction bases with no gene match: 5. The DNA of the CDR3 is TGCAGTGCTAGAGATGCTAGCGGGCAATACGAGCAGTACTTC. The encoded protein is CSARDASGQYEQYF.

The chain couples TRBV6-1 to TRBJ2-7, with 9 bases that match TRBD1. The V gene end was trimmed by 5 bases and the J gene end by 1 base; junction bases not matched to a gene: 6. The CDR3 is made up of 15 amino acids. In germline, CDR1 is MNHNS, CDR2 SASEGT. CDR3 nucleotides: TGTGCCAGCAGTATGGGACAGGGAGATTCCTACGAGCAGTACTTC. This codes for CASSMGQGDSYEQYF.

This clonotype was picked up many times. The rearrangement links TRBV2 to TRBJ2-2, with 10 bases lining up with TRBD1. In germline, CDR1 is SNHLY, CDR2 FYNNEI. The CDR3 is 16 amino acids. V dropped 6 bases and J dropped 4; count of bases not matched to a gene: 8. This CDR3 is CASSPRTGGGTGELFF. CDR3 in DNA: TGTGCCAGCAGCCCACGGACAGGGGGTGGCACCGGGGAGCTGTTTTTT.

The sample holds a few counts of this clonotype. V and J are TRBV20-1 and TRBJ2-4, with D unresolved. The CDR3 sequence is 13 residues long. Deletions cut 5 bases from V and 0 bases from J, with 8 bases between. The germline V gene has CDR1 DFQATT and CDR2 SNEGSKA (reference sequence). CDR3 residues: CSAGDGAKNIQYF. CDR3 nucleotides: TGCAGTGCTGGGGATGGAGCCAAAAACATTCAGTACTTC.

This clonotype was seen only a few times. The rearrangement links TRBV18 to TRBJ2-5; a possible D gene is TRBD1 (6 bases). CDR1 KGHSH and CDR2 LQKENI come from the germline V gene. Trimming cost V 0 bases and J 4 bases, with 12 bases left between them. The CDR3 runs 15 residues. The CDR3 region is CASSPPNRAPETQYF. Written as DNA, the CDR3 is TGTGCCAGCTCACCACCTAACAGGGCTCCAGAGACCCAGTACTTC.

With regard to this clonotype: Compared with germline, one end of the junction differs, possibly owing to a read error. The CDR3 region is CAISRGPEGGQPQHF. The CDR3 nucleotides are TGTGCCATCAGTAGGGGCCCCGAGGGCGGACAGCCCCAGCATTTT. V is TRBV6-2 or TRBV6-3 and J is TRBJ1-5, with D tentatively TRBD1 (5 bases). Germline V gives CDR1 MNHEY, CDR2 SVGEGT. CDR3 length: 15 residues.